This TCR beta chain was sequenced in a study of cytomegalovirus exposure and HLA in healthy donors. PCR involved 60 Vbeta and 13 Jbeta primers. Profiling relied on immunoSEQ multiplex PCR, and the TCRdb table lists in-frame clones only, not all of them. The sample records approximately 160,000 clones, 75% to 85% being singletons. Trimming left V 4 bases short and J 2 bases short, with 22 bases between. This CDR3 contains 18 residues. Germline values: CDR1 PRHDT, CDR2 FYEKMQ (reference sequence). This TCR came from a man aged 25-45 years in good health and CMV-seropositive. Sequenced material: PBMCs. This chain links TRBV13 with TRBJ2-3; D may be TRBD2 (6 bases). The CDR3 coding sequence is TGTGCCAGCAGCTCTGTAACTCCGGGACTCTTGAACACAGATACGCAGTATTTT. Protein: CASSSVTPGLLNTDTQYF.